Below, 13 T cell receptor beta chains from the same sample are listed, as sequenced in a study of shared clonotypes between healthy human individuals. Only in-frame clones appear in the TCRdb table, and some are missing; sequencing was by immunoSEQ multiplex PCR. The repertoire holds about 2.4 million clones, with 93% as singletons. Sequenced: naive CD4+ T cells from PBMCs. Sample subset: CD45RA+ positively selected. Every receptor here comes from a man in his late teens or twenties in good health. Some clones in this sample may be carry-over from other donors' samples.

CDR3 coding DNA: TGTGCCAGCACACTCGGAGGGGGGACAGATACGCAGTATTTT. Encoded protein: CASTLGGGTDTQYF. The chain couples TRBV5-6 to TRBJ2-3; D is tentatively TRBD1 or TRBD2 (6 bases each). Trimming took 6 bases from V and 3 from J, leaving 14 bases between them. Germline V gene lookup returns CDR1 SGHDT and CDR2 YYEEEE. CDR3 length: 14 amino acids.

The gene calls are TRBV10-3 and TRBJ2-3, with TRBD2 identical over 9 bases. Germline loops: CDR1 ENHRY, CDR2 SYGVKD. Trimming at V came to 5 bases and at J to 4 bases, leaving 7 bases not matched to a gene. The CDR3 length is 15 residues. CDR3 nucleotides: TGTGCCATCAGTATTAGCGGGAGAGGCGCAGATACGCAGTATTTT. This encodes CAISISGRGADTQYF.

The chain joins TRBV7-2 to TRBJ2-5, with D uncertain. The germline V and J ends were trimmed by 2 bases and 8 bases, with 6 bases remaining between them. Per germline, CDR1 SGHTA and CDR2 FQGNSA. The CDR3 is made up of 11 amino acids. The DNA of the CDR3 is TGTGCCAGCAGCTTAATGGGTACCCAGTACTTC. It is translated as CASSLMGTQYF.

This rearrangement joins TRBV5-4 to TRBJ2-7, with D unresolved. This CDR3 is 15 amino acids long. The germline V gene has CDR1 SGHNT and CDR2 YYREEE (reference sequence). V lost 4 bases and J 0 bases, leaving 14 bases between the germline ends. The CDR3 here is CASSLRTGSSYEQYF. For the CDR3, the DNA is TGTGCCAGCAGCCTTCGTACCGGGTCCTCCTACGAGCAGTACTTC.

As concerns this clone: Other DNA variants within this sample encode the same CDR3. The chain couples TRBV5-1 to TRBJ2-5, with D possibly being TRBD1 or TRBD2 (5 bases each). The germline gives CDR1 SGHRS, CDR2 YFSETQ. The CDR3 runs 14 residues. Trimming removed 0 bases from V and 5 bases from J, with 11 bases in between. CDR3 coding DNA: TGCGCCAGCAGCTTGGGGGCAGGGACGGAGACCCAGTACTTC. Encoded protein: CASSLGAGTETQYF.

V usage is TRBV28 and J usage is TRBJ2-7; TRBD2 matches 7 bases. The V segment lost 5 bases and the J segment 9 bases; nucleotides outside the gene matches: 7. Germline-derived CDR1 and CDR2 are MDHEN and SYDVKM. The CDR3 runs 12 residues. The CDR3 here is CASSPNREGQYF. The CDR3 nucleotides read TGTGCCAGCAGTCCCAATAGGGAGGGGCAGTACTTC.

With regard to this clone: Other nucleotide sequences in the sample specify the same CDR3. The genes are TRBV28 and TRBJ2-7; TRBD2 matches 8 bases. Germline trimming cut 7 bases from V and 3 bases from J; bases unmatched to any gene: 2. Germline V gene sequence: CDR1 MDHEN, CDR2 SYDVKM. The CDR3 extends over 12 amino acids. The CDR3 region has the DNA TGTGCCAGCACCAGCGGGAGCTACGAGCAGTACTTC. Translation gives CASTSGSYEQYF.

In DNA, the CDR3 is TGCGCCAGCAGCCCCGAAAGGCCGCAATACAATGAGCAGTTCTTC. Translated: CASSPERPQYNEQFF. V is TRBV5-1 and J is TRBJ2-1; D remains unclear. The CDR3 runs 15 residues. CDR1 and CDR2 (germline): SGHRS, YFSETQ. V was pared by 4 bases and J by 4 bases, with 15 bases between.

This chain uses TRBV4-1 with TRBJ1-1, with a possible D match to TRBD1 (5 bases). Trimming stripped 4 bases from V and 7 bases from J, with 28 bases between. CDR3 size: 18 residues. Germline-derived CDR1 and CDR2 are MGHRA and YSYEKL. The CDR3 sequence is CASSRDRSLVWRAGEAFF. CDR3 sequence (DNA): TGCGCCAGCAGCCGAGACAGATCCCTGGTTTGGAGGGCCGGTGAAGCTTTCTTT.

The rearrangement links TRBV7-2 to TRBJ1-5; TRBD1 might be the D (6 bases). V gave up 5 bases and J gave up 3 bases, with 14 bases separating them. The V gene's germline CDR1 is SGHTA and CDR2 FQGNSA. CDR3 size: 15 residues. The CDR3 DNA sequence: TGTGCCAGCAGCCCAGCCGGGACAACCAATCAGCCCCAGCATTTT. Its protein product is CASSPAGTTNQPQHF.

The gene calls are TRBV6-1 and TRBJ1-1; tentative D call: TRBD1 (5 bases). The CDR3 consists of 15 residues. CDR1 and CDR2 from the germline V gene are MNHNS and SASEGT. Between the trimmed V and J ends, which lost 2 bases and 4 bases, there was a span of 14 bases. CDR3 residues: CASSESDGGVTEAFF. For the CDR3, the DNA is TGTGCCAGCAGTGAATCGGACGGGGGTGTCACTGAAGCTTTCTTT.

The genes are TRBV6-5 and TRBJ1-2; perhaps TRBD1 as D (6 bases). Germline CDR1 MNHEY, CDR2 SVGAGI. The CDR3 spans 15 residues. V dropped 4 bases and J dropped 0 bases, with 12 bases sitting between them. The CDR3 nucleotides are TGTGCCAGCAGTTCTGCAGGGACACCTAACTATGGCTACACCTTC. Translation gives CASSSAGTPNYGYTF.

The chain employs TRBV19 and TRBJ2-7; TRBD2 is a possible D gene (6 bases). Trimming stripped 1 base from V and 3 bases from J, with 13 bases between. CDR1 is LNHDA, CDR2 SQIVND, per germline (reference sequence). CDR3 length: 15 amino acids. CDR3 coding DNA: TGTGCCAGTAGTATAGTCCCCCGGGGGAACTACGAGCAGTACTTC. Residues: CASSIVPRGNYEQYF.